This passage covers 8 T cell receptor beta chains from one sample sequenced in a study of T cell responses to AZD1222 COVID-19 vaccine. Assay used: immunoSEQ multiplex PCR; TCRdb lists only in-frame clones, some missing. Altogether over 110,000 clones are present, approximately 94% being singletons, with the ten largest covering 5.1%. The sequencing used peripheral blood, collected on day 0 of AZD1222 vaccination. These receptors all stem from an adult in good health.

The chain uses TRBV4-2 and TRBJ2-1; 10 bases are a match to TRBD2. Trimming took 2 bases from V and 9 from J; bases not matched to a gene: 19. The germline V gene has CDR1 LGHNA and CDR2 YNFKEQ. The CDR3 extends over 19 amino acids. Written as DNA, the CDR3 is TGTGCCAGCAGCCAAACCTCGGTCGGTAGACTAGCGGGTTTAGGTGAGCAGTTCTTC. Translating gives CASSQTSVGRLAGLGEQFF.

The chain's CDR3 is CASSEARGNRGYTF. In nucleotides, the CDR3 is TGTGCCAGCAGTGAAGCAAGGGGGAACCGGGGCTACACCTTC. The rearrangement joins TRBV2 to TRBJ1-2, with a possible D match to TRBD1 (6 bases). The CDR3 covers 14 residues. V was clipped by 0 bases and J by 8 bases, with 13 bases between them. Germline V lookup: CDR1 SNHLY, CDR2 FYNNEI. The whole variable domain, filled in from reference TRBV2 and TRBJ1-2, reads EPEVTQTPSHQVTQMGQEVILRCVPISNHLYFYWYRQILGQKVEFLVSFYNNEISEKSEIFDDQFSVERPDGSNFTLKIRSTKLEDSAMYFCASSEARGNRGYTFGSGTRLTVV.

As DNA, the CDR3 is TGTGCCAGCAGCCTACGGGCCTTCCCCGGGGAGACCCAGTACTTC. Translating it yields CASSLRAFPGETQYF. The J gene is TRBJ2-5, the V gene TRBV6-4; D not certain. The CDR3 extends over 15 amino acids. Trimming shortened V by 6 bases and J by 5 bases, and 19 bases separated the two germline ends. The germline V gene encodes CDR1 MRHNA and CDR2 SNTAGT.

The CDR3 spells CASSSTDRAYEQYF. The CDR3 DNA sequence: TGCGCCAGCAGCTCGACCGACAGGGCCTACGAGCAGTACTTC. The chain is built from TRBV5-1 and TRBJ2-7, with 7 bases that match TRBD1. V dropped 3 bases and J dropped 2; count of bases not matched to a gene: 5. Germline lookup yields CDR1 SGHRS and CDR2 YFSETQ. The CDR3 has 14 residues.

CDR3 in DNA: TGCGCCAGCAGCCAAGATAGAGACTACGAGCAGTACTTC. Translation: CASSQDRDYEQYF. This chain uses TRBV4-3 with TRBJ2-7; D is ambiguous. The CDR3 has 13 amino acids. V was clipped by 0 bases and J by 3 bases, with 6 bases between them. From germline, CDR1 is LGHNA and CDR2 YSLEER.

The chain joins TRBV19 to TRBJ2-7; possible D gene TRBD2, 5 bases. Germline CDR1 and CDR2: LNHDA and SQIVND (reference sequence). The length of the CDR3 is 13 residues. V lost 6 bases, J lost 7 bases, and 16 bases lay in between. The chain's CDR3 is CASSRGFPWEQYF. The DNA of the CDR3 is TGTGCCAGTAGCCGCGGGTTTCCTTGGGAGCAGTACTTC.

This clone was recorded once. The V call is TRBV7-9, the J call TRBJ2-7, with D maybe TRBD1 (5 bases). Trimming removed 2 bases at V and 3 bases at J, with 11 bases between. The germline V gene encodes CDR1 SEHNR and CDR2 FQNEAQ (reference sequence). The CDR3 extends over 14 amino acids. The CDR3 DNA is TGTGCCAGCAGCTTAAGGCAGGGATTCTACGAGCAGTACTTC. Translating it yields CASSLRQGFYEQYF.

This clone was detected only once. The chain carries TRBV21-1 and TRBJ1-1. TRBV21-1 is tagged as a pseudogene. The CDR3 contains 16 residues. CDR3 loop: CASSFRQRQPNTEAFF. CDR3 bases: TGTGCCAGCAGCTTTCGGCAGCGGCAACCGAACACTGAAGCTTTCTTT.